This passage covers 16 T cell receptor beta chains from one sample sequenced in a study of post-analysis software for immune sequencing data. Study outcomes and limitations: TRBV segments more frequent in patients than in controls numbered several and included TRBV5-6, TRBV5-1 and TRBV20-1.

Unique molecular identifiers tagged the TCR beta cDNA libraries. Using its own MiXCR run on the PCR reads, TCRdb lists one record per CDR3 protein. The data hold 450,000 to 700,000 distinct CDR3 sequences, with 40% to 50% observed a single time. These receptors lack a known antigen. The material sequenced was blood. The source is a girl aged 5 to 17 with multiple sclerosis.

J is TRBJ2-5 and V is TRBV30, with no clear D. V was trimmed by 0 bases and J by 5 bases, leaving 4 bases between them. This CDR3 region has 11 residues. Germline V gene data show CDR1 as GTSNPN and CDR2 as SVGIG (reference sequence). This chain's CDR3 is CAWSVWETQYF. In DNA, the CDR3 is TGTGCCTGGAGTGTATGGGAGACCCAGTACTTC. The variable domain in full, with the rest retrieved from reference TRBV30 and TRBJ2-5, is SQTIHQWPATLVQPVGSPLSLECTVEGTSNPNLYWYRQAAGRGLQLLFYSVGIGQISSEVPQNLSASRPQDRQFILSSKKLLLSDSGFYLCAWSVWETQYFGPGTRLLVL.

The chain recombines TRBV29-1 with TRBJ2-1; D gene unclear. Germline V CDR1 and CDR2: SQVTM, ANQGSEA. V lost 8 bases and J 15 bases, leaving 23 bases between the germline ends. There are 12 residues in the CDR3. The CDR3 sequence: CSTEDGPLTPFF. The CDR3 bases are TGCAGCACCGAAGACGGGCCACTCACTCCGTTCTTC.

The V gene is TRBV6-4, the J gene TRBJ1-2, with 9 bases lining up with TRBD1. This CDR3 comprises 17 residues. Germline V gives CDR1 MRHNA, CDR2 SNTAGT. V gave up 4 bases and J gave up 2 bases; unmatched junction bases: 11. As DNA, the CDR3 is TGTGCCAGCAGTGCCGGGACAGGGAATCTTGAGAACTATGGCTACACCTTC. This sequence encodes CASSAGTGNLENYGYTF.

This clonotype turned up a few times. The chain employs TRBV12-3 or TRBV12-4 and TRBJ1-2; TRBD1 is a possible D gene (6 bases). Between the trimmed V and J ends, which lost 3 bases and 8 bases, there was a span of 16 bases. The CDR3 has 14 amino acids. The CDR3 protein is CASSFASQGGGYTF. In nucleotides, the CDR3 is TGTGCCAGCAGTTTCGCCTCACAGGGAGGAGGCTACACCTTC.

This clonotype was picked up a small number of times. This sequence joins TRBV7-8 and TRBJ2-3; D is uncertain. The CDR3 sequence is 13 residues long. Deletions cut 5 bases from V and 3 bases from J, with 9 bases between. The germline V gene has CDR1 SGHVS and CDR2 FQNEAQ. CDR3 DNA: TGTGCCAGCAGCCATCCGGTTACAGATACGCAGTATTTT. Protein product: CASSHPVTDTQYF.

The chain employs TRBV12-3 or TRBV12-4 and TRBJ2-3, with D possibly being TRBD2 (5 bases). V was shortened by 6 bases and J by 2 bases, with 12 bases between the two germline ends. The CDR3 has 14 amino acids. In DNA form, the CDR3 reads TGTGCCAGCAGCCCGCCCGGGAACACAGATACGCAGTATTTT. It specifies CASSPPGNTDTQYF.

DNA of the CDR3: TGTGCCAGCAGTGGACAGGGCTCCTACGAGCAGTACTTC. Residues: CASSGQGSYEQYF. The chain joins TRBV6-5 to TRBJ2-7; 8 bases are a match to TRBD1. Germline values: CDR1 MNHEY, CDR2 SVGAGI. With V trimmed by 5 bases and J by 0 bases, 0 bases remained unmatched. This CDR3 is built from 13 residues.

This clonotype was counted between two and nine times. This chain links TRBV7-9 with TRBJ2-7; 10 bases fit TRBD2. V lost 4 bases, J lost 6 bases, and 6 bases stayed unmatched. The CDR3 is 14 amino acids. Germline loops: CDR1 SEHNR, CDR2 FQNEAQ (reference sequence). Written as DNA, the CDR3 is TGTGCCAGCAGCTACTCTAGCGGGAGAGTCGAGCAGTACTTC. Amino acids: CASSYSSGRVEQYF. Full variable domain (remainder filled in from reference TRBV7-9 and TRBJ2-7): DTGVSQNPRHKITKRGQNVTFRCDPISEHNRLYWYRQTLGQGPEFLTYFQNEAQLEKSRLLSDRFSAERPKGSFSTLEIQRTEQGDSAMYLCASSYSSGRVEQYFGPGTRLTVT.

The rearrangement uses TRBV12-3 or TRBV12-4 and TRBJ1-2; D uncertain. V was cut by 5 bases and J by 7 bases, with 17 bases left in between. The CDR3 runs 14 residues. DNA for the CDR3: TGTGCCAGCAGTCTCCGGGCCGAGTACGGTGGCTACACCTTC. Its protein product is CASSLRAEYGGYTF.

The chain employs TRBV24-1 and TRBJ2-3; the match to TRBD1 covers 9 bases. With 1 base clipped from V and 3 bases from J, the junction kept 4 bases outside the gene matches. CDR1 and CDR2 (germline): KGHDR, SFDVKD. The CDR3 is 16 residues long. The chain's CDR3 is CATSDFGTGRTDTQYF. In nucleotides, the CDR3 is TGTGCCACCAGTGATTTTGGGACAGGGCGGACAGATACGCAGTATTTT.

This chain connects TRBV4-1 to TRBJ1-1; perhaps TRBD1 as D (5 bases). The CDR3 extends over 16 amino acids. The V end was cut by 8 bases, the J end by 5 bases, with 24 bases between. Germline CDR1 reads MGHRA; CDR2 reads YSYEKL. This CDR3 is CASRVTVGPRGTEAFF. The CDR3 region has the DNA TGCGCCAGCCGCGTGACAGTGGGACCTCGAGGGACTGAAGCTTTCTTT.

Notes on this clonotype: Its ends do not fully match the called genes, so a read error is possible. This chain connects TRBV27 to TRBJ2-7; TRBD2 matches at 7 bases. The J call is in doubt because the DNA end fits TRBJ2-1 better. CDR3 length: 13 amino acids. Per the germline V gene, CDR1 is MNHEY and CDR2 is SMNVEV (reference sequence). As DNA, the CDR3 is TGTGTCAGCAGTATTACTAGCGAGGGTGAGCAGTTCTTC. This translates into CVSSITSEGEQFF.

The chain carries TRBV12-3 or TRBV12-4 and TRBJ2-7; D gene unclear. The CDR3 totals 17 residues. Trimming took 3 bases from V and 1 from J, leaving 19 bases between them. CDR3 sequence: CASSFLSSDWQSYEQYF. The CDR3, as DNA: TGTGCCAGCAGTTTTCTGTCTAGTGATTGGCAGTCCTACGAGCAGTACTTC.

This clonotype was counted only a few times. This sequence joins TRBV2 and TRBJ1-1, with D unclear. The CDR3 runs 12 residues. The ends were cut back, 2 bases at V and 3 bases at J, with 4 bases in the middle. CDR1 and CDR2 from the germline V gene are SNHLY and FYNNEI. The CDR3 region is CASSEYDTEAFF. In nucleotides, the CDR3 is TGTGCCAGCAGTGAATACGACACTGAAGCTTTCTTT.

This clonotype came up once. The V gene is TRBV6-6, the J gene TRBJ2-1; the match to TRBD2 covers 12 bases. V lost 4 bases, J lost 2 bases, and 3 bases stayed unmatched. Germline CDR1 reads MNHNY; CDR2 reads SVGAGI (reference sequence). The CDR3 has 16 amino acids. CDR3 region: CASSSASGRAYNEQFF. The CDR3 DNA sequence: TGTGCCAGCAGTTCAGCTAGCGGGAGGGCCTACAATGAGCAGTTCTTC.

This chain connects TRBV11-2 to TRBJ2-5, with a weak D call TRBD1 (5 bases). The J call may be incorrect, as the DNA end agrees better with TRBJ2-7. The CDR3 has 15 residues. Per the germline V gene, CDR1 is SGHAT and CDR2 is FQNNGV. The chain's CDR3 is CASSLLGQENYEQYF. The CDR3 region has the DNA TGTGCCAGCAGCTTATTGGGGCAGGAGAACTACGAGCAGTACTTC.